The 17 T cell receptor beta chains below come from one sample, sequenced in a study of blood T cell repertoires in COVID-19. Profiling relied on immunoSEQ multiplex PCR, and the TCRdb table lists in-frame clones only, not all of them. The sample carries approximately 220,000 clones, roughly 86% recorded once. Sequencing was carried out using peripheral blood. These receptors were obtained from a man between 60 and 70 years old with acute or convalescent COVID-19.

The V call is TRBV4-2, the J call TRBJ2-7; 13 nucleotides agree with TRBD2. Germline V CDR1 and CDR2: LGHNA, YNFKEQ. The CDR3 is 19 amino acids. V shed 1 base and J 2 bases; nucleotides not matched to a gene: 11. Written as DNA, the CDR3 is TGTGCCAGCAGCCAAGGCCCGGGGACTAGCGGGGCTAGGGCCTACGAGCAGTACTTC. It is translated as CASSQGPGTSGARAYEQYF.

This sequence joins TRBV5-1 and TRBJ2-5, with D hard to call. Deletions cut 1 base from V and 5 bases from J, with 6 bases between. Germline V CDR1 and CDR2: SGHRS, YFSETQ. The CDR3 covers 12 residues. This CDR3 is CASSLNSETQYF. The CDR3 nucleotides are TGCGCCAGCAGCTTGAATAGCGAGACCCAGTACTTC.

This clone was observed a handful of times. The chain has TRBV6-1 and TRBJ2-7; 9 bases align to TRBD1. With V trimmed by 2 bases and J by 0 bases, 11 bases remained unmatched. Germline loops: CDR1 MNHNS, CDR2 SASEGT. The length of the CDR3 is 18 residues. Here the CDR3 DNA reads TGTGCCAGCAGTGAACTGAGGACAGGGGCGTTATTCTCCTACGAGCAGTACTTC. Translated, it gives CASSELRTGALFSYEQYF.

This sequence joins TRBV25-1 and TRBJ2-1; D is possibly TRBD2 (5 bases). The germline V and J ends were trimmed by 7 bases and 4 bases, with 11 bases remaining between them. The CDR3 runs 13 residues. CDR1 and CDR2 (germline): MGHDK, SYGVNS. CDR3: CASTDSNYNEQFF. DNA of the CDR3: TGTGCCAGCACGGACTCCAATTACAATGAGCAGTTCTTC. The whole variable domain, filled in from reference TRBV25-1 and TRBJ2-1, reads EADIYQTPRYLVIGTGKKITLECSQTMGHDKMYWYQQDPGMELHLIHYSYGVNSTEKGDLSSESTVSRIRTEHFPLTLESARPSHTSQYLCASTDSNYNEQFFGPGTRLTVL.

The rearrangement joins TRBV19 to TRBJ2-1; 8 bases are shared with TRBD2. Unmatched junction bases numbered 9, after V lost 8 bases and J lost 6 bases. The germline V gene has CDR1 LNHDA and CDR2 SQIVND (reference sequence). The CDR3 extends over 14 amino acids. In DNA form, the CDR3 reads TGTGCCAGTCGGGGGGGACCTTCCCCCAATGAGCAGTTCTTC. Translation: CASRGGPSPNEQFF.

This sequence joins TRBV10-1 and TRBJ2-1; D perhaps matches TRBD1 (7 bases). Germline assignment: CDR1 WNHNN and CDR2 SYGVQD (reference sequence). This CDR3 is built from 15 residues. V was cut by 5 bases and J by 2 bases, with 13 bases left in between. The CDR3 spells CASSRGGTAYNEQFF. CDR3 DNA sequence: TGCGCCAGCAGTCGGGGCGGGACAGCCTACAATGAGCAGTTCTTC.

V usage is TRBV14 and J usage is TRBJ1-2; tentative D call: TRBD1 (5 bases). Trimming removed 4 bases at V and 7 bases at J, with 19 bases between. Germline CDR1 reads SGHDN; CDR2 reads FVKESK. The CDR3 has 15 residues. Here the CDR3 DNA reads TGTGCCAGCAGCCGATCGGGGGGGGTCCTCGCTGGCTACACCTTC. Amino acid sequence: CASSRSGGVLAGYTF. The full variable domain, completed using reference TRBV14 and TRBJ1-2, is EAGVTQFPSHSVIEKGQTVTLRCDPISGHDNLYWYRRVMGKEIKFLLHFVKESKQDESGMPNNRFLAERTGGTYSTLKVQPAELEDSGVYFCASSRSGGVLAGYTFGSGTRLTVV.

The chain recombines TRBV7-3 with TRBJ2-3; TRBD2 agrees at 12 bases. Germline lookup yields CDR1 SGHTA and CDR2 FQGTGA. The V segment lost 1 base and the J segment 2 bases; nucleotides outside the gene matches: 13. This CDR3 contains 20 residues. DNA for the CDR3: TGTGCCAGCAGCTTAAGTCTAGCGGGGGGGACGACACTAAACACAGATACGCAGTATTTT. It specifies CASSLSLAGGTTLNTDTQYF.

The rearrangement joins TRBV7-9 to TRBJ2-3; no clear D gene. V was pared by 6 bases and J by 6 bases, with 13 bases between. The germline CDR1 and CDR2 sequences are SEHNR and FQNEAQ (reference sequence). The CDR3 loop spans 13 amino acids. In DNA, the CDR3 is TGTGCCAGCAGTCAAACCCCCAGGGATACGCAGTATTTT. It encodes CASSQTPRDTQYF.

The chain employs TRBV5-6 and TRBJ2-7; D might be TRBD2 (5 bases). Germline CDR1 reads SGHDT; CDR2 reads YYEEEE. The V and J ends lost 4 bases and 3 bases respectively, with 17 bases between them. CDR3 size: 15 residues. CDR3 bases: TGTGCCAGCAGCCCGGTGGGCGGACGGGACTACGAGCAGTACTTC. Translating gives CASSPVGGRDYEQYF. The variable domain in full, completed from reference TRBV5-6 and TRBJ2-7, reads DAGVTQSPTHLIKTRGQQVTLRCSPKSGHDTVSWYQQALGQGPQFIFQYYEEEERQRGNFPDRFSGHQFPNYSSELNVNALLLGDSALYLCASSPVGGRDYEQYFGPGTRLTVT.

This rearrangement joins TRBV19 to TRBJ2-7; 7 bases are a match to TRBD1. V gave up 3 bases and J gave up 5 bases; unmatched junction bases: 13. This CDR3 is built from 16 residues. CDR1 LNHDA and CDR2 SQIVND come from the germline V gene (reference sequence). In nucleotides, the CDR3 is TGTGCCAGTAGTATTCGAACCCGACAGGGACCCCACGAGCAGTACTTC. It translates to CASSIRTRQGPHEQYF. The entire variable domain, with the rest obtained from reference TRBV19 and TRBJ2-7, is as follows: DGGITQSPKYLFRKEGQNVTLSCEQNLNHDAMYWYRQDPGQGLRLIYYSQIVNDFQKGDIAEGYSVSREKKESFPLTVTSAQKNPTAFYLCASSIRTRQGPHEQYFGPGTRLTVT.

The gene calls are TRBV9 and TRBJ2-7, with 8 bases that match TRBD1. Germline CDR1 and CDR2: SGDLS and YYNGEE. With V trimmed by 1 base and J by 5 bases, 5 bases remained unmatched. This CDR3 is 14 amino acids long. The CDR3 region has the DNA TGTGCCAGCAGCGTAACGACAGGGGAGCACGAGCAGTACTTC. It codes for CASSVTTGEHEQYF.

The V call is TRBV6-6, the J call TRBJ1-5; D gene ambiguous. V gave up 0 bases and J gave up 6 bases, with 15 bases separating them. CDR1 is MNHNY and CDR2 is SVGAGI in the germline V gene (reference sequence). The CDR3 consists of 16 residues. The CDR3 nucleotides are TGTGCCAGCAGTTACTCGAGGAGCATAGCAAGTCAGCCCCAGCATTTT. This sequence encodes CASSYSRSIASQPQHF.

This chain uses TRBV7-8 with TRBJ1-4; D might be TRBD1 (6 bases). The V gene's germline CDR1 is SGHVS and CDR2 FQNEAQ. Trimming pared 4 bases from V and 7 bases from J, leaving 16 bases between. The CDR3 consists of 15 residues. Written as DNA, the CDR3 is TGTGCCAGCAGCTCATCAGGGGCGCGTGGTGAAAAACTGTTTTTT. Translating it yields CASSSSGARGEKLFF.

CDR3 DNA sequence: TGTGCCAGCAGTGAACAGGGGCCAACGAATGAGCAGTTCTTC. Protein product: CASSEQGPTNEQFF. The V call is TRBV2, the J call TRBJ2-1; the D gene is possibly TRBD1 (6 bases). The CDR3 is made up of 14 amino acids. The V gene lost 2 bases and the J gene lost 7 bases, with 12 bases spanning the gap. CDR1 is SNHLY, CDR2 FYNNEI, per germline.

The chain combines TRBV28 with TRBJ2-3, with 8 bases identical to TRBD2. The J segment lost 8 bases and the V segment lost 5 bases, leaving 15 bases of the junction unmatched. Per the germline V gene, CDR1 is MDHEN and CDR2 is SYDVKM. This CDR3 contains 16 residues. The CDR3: CASSPALAAVTRTQYF. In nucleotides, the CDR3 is TGTGCCAGCAGTCCAGCACTAGCGGCGGTGACACGTACGCAGTATTTT.

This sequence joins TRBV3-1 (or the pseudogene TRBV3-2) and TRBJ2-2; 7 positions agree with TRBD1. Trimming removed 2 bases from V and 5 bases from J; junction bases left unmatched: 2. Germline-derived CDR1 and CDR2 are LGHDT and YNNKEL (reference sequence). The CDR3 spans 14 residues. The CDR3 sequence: CASSQIQGTGELFF. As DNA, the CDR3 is TGTGCCAGCAGCCAAATACAGGGGACCGGGGAGCTGTTTTTT.